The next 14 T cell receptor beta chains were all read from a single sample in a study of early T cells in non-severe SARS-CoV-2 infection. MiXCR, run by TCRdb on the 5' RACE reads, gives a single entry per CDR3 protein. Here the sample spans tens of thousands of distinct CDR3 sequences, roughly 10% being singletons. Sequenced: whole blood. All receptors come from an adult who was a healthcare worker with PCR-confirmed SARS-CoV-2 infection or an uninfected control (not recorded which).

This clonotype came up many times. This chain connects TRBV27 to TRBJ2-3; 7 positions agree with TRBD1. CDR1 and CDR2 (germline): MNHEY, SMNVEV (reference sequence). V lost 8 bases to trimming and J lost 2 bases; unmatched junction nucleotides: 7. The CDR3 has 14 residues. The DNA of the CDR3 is TGTGCCAGCGCTTACAGGGGCCCCACAGATACGCAGTATTTT. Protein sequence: CASAYRGPTDTQYF.

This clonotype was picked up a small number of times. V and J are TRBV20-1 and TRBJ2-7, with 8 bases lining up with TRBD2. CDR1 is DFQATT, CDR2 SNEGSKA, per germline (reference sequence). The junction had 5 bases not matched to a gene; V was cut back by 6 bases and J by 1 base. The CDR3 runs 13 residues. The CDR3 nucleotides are TGCAGTGCCAGACTAGCGACGTCCTACGAGCAGTACTTC. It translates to CSARLATSYEQYF.

CDR3 DNA sequence: TGTGCCACCAGGGTTAGGCTTGGCTCTGGGGCCAACGTCCTGACTTTC. Protein: CATRVRLGSGANVLTF. The J gene is TRBJ2-6, the V gene TRBV6-2 or TRBV6-3, with D tentatively TRBD1 (5 bases). The V gene lost 10 bases and the J gene lost 0 bases, with 16 bases spanning the gap. Germline CDR1 and CDR2: MNHEY and SVGEGT. The CDR3 runs to 16 residues.

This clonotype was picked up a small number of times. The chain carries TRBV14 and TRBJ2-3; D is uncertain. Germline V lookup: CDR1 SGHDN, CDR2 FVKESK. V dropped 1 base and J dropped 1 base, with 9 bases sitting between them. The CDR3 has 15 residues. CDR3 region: CASSQAVSRTDTQYF. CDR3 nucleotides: TGTGCCAGCAGCCAAGCGGTTTCTCGCACAGATACGCAGTATTTT.

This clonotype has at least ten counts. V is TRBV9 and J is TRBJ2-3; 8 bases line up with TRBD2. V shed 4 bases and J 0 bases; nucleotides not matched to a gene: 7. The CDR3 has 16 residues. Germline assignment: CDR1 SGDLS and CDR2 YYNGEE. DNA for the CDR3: TGTGCCAGCAGCCTCCGGACTAGCCGAAGCACAGATACGCAGTATTTT. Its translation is CASSLRTSRSTDTQYF.

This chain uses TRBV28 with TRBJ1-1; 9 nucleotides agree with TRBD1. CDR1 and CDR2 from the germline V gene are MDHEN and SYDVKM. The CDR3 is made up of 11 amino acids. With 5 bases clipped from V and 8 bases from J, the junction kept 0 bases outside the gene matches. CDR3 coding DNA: TGTGCCAGCAGTGGGACAGGGGAAGCTTTCTTT. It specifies CASSGTGEAFF.

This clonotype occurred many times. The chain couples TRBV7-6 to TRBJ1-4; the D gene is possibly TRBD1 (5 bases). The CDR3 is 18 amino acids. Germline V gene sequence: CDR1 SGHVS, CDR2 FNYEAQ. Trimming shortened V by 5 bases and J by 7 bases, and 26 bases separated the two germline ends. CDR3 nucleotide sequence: TGTGCCAGCAGCGCCCGACAGTTACCTTTTGTGGCGGGTGAAAAACTGTTTTTT. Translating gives CASSARQLPFVAGEKLFF.

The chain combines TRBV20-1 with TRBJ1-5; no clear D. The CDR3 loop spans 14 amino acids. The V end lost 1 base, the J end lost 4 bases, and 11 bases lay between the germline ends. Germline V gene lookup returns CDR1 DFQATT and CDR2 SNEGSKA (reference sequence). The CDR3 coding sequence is TGCAGTGCTAGAGTTAGGACGGAAAATCAGCCCCAGCATTTT. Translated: CSARVRTENQPQHF.

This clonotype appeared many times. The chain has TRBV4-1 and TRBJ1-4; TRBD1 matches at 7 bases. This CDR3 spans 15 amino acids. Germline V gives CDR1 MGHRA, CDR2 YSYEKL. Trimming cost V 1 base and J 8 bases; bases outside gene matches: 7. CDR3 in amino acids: CASSQARAGGEKLFF. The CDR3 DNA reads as TGCGCCAGCAGCCAAGCCAGGGCAGGGGGGGAAAAACTGTTTTTT.

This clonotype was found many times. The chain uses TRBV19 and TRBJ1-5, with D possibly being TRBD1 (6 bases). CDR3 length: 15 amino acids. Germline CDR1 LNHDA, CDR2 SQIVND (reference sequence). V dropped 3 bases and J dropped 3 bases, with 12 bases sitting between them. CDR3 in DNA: TGTGCCAGTAGTATCGACAGGACCTTCAATCAGCCCCAGCATTTT. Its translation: CASSIDRTFNQPQHF.

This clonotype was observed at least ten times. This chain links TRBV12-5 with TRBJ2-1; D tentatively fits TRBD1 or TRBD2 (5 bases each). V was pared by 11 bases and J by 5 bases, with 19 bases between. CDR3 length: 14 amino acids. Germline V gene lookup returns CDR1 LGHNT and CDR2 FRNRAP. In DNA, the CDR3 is TGTGCTTCGATACAAGGGACCTGGGACAATGAGCAGTTCTTC. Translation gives CASIQGTWDNEQFF.

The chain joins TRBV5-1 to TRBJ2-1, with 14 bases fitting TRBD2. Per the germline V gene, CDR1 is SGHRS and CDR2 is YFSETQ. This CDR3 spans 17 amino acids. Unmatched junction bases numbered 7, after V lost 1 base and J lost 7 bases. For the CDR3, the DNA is TGCGCCAGCAGCTTGACCGGGACTAGCGGGAGTATGAATGAGCAGTTCTTC. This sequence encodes CASSLTGTSGSMNEQFF.

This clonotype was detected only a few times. DNA for the CDR3: TGCAGCGTTCGACAGGGGTCGGACAATCAGCCCCAGCATTTT. Protein product: CSVRQGSDNQPQHF. The rearrangement links TRBV29-1 to TRBJ1-5, with 8 bases fitting TRBD1. This CDR3 has 14 residues. The germline V gene has CDR1 SQVTM and CDR2 ANQGSEA. V was clipped by 5 bases and J by 3 bases; unmatched bases: 6.

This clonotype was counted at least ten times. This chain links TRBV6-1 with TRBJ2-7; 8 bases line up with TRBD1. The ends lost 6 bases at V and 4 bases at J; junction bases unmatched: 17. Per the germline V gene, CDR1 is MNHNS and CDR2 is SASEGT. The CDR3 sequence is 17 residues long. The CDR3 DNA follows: TGTGCCAGCAGAGCGAAAGTAGTGGGGCAGGGGGCATACGAGCAGTACTTC. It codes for CASRAKVVGQGAYEQYF.